This T cell receptor beta chain was retrieved from a study of T cells of healthy individuals. Germline lookup yields CDR1 MNHEY and CDR2 SMNVEV (reference sequence). The CDR3 spans 15 residues. The V and J ends lost 5 bases and 8 bases, in that order; junction bases with no gene match: 12. TCRdb reanalysed the 5' RACE reads using MiXCR and keeps one entry per CDR3 protein. The sample gives about 53,000 distinct CDR3 sequences, approximately 14% of which show up once; about 16% is in the top ten. In this sample, this clonotype turned up many times. The TCR sequence derives from a human donor in good health. This sequence joins TRBV27 and TRBJ2-4, with TRBD2 identical over 7 bases. The CDR3 nucleotides are TGTGCCAGCAGTCCCGCTGGGGGGGGAGGGGACATTCAGTACTTC. It yields the protein CASSPAGGGGDIQYF.